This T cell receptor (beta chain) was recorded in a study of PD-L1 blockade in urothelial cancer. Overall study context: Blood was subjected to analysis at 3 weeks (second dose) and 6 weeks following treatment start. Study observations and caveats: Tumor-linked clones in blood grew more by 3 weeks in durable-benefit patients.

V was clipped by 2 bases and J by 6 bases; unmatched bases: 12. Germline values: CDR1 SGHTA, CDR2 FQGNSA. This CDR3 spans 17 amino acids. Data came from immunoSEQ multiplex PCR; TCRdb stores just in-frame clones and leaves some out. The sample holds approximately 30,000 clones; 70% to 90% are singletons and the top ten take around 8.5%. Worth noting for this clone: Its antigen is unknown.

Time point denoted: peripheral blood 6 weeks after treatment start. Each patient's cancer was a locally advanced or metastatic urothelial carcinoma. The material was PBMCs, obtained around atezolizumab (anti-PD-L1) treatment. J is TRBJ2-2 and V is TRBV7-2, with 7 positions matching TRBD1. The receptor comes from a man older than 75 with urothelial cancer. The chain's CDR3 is CASSLNSRGMVSGELFF. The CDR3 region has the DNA TGTGCCAGCAGCTTAAACAGCAGGGGGATGGTCTCCGGGGAGCTGTTTTTT.